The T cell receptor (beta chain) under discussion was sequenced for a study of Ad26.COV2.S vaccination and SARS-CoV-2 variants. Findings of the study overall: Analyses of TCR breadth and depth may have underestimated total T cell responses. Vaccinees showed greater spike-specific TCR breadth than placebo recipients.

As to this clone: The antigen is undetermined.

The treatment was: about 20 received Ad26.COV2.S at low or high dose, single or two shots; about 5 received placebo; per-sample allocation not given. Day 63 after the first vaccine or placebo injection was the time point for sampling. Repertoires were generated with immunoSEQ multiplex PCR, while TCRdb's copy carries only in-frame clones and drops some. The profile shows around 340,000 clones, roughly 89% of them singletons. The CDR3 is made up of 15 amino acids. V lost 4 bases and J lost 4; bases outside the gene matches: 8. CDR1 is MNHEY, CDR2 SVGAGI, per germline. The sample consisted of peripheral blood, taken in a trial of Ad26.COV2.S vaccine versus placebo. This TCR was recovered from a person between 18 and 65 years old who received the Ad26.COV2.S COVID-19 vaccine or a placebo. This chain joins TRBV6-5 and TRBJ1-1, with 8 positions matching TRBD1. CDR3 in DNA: TGTGCCAGCAGTTTACAGGGGGGGGTGATCACTGAAGCTTTCTTT. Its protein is CASSLQGGVITEAFF.